Presented here are 7 T cell receptor beta chains from one specimen sequenced in a study of blood T cells in healthy people across ages. For the second PCR, which ran for 7 to 11 cycles, a sample-barcoded 5' primer and a J-beta primer mix were used. TCRdb re-analysed the 5' RACE reads in MiXCR, keeping a single row per CDR3 protein. The table includes about 1.6 million distinct CDR3 sequences, roughly a third detected once. The sequenced sample consisted of blood. The receptor set was obtained from a woman in her 30s in good health.

The table lists this clonotype with a few counts. This rearrangement joins TRBV27 to TRBJ2-5; TRBD2 matches 11 bases. V shed 9 bases, J shed 5 bases, and the junction held 11 bases outside the gene matches. Germline CDR1 and CDR2: MNHEY and SMNVEV (reference sequence). The CDR3 has 15 amino acids. The CDR3 coding sequence is TGTGCCAGTATGACTAGCGGGACCCTCGGGGAGACCCAGTACTTC. This encodes CASMTSGTLGETQYF.

This clonotype was detected only a few times. The chain couples TRBV4-1 to TRBJ1-2; perhaps TRBD1 as D (6 bases). The V end lost 0 bases, the J end lost 2 bases, and 13 bases lay between the germline ends. The CDR3 covers 16 residues. CDR1 and CDR2 from the germline V gene are MGHRA and YSYEKL. CDR3 amino acids: CASSQEGVRGNYGYTF. CDR3 sequence (DNA): TGCGCCAGCAGCCAAGAGGGAGTGAGGGGGAACTATGGCTACACCTTC.

The chain has TRBV27 and TRBJ2-1; D uncertain. CDR1 is MNHEY, CDR2 SMNVEV, per germline (reference sequence). Trimming removed 5 bases at V and 6 bases at J, with 14 bases between. The CDR3 is 14 amino acids. CDR3 sequence reads: CASSIGPIPNEQFF. CDR3 sequence (DNA): TGTGCCAGCAGTATCGGACCAATCCCCAATGAGCAGTTCTTC.

This chain uses TRBV9 with TRBJ2-1; D is unclear. The CDR3 runs 13 residues. The germline V and J ends were trimmed by 0 bases and 10 bases, with 11 bases remaining between them. Germline CDR1 and CDR2: SGDLS and YYNGEE. The CDR3 here is CASSVGLPSEQFF. The CDR3 DNA sequence: TGTGCCAGCAGCGTAGGTCTCCCAAGCGAGCAGTTCTTC.

This chain joins TRBV20-1 and TRBJ1-2, with 8 nucleotides matching TRBD1. The germline gives CDR1 DFQATT, CDR2 SNEGSKA (reference sequence). The CDR3 has 14 residues. Unmatched junction bases numbered 7, after V lost 3 bases and J lost 4 bases. In DNA, the CDR3 is TGCAGTGCTAGGTCCGACAGGGGAGGCTATGGCTACACCTTC. It codes for CSARSDRGGYGYTF.

Worth noting for this clonotype: The junction departs from germline at one end; a sequencing error may be responsible. This rearrangement joins TRBV10-3 to TRBJ1-6; D is ambiguous. Per germline, CDR1 ENHRY and CDR2 SYGVKD. The CDR3 length is 14 residues. The CDR3 sequence is CAISETHPGSPPHF. DNA for the CDR3: TGTGCCATCAGTGAGACCCACCCGGGTTCACCCCCCCACTTT.

The rearrangement joins TRBV20-1 to TRBJ2-1; tentatively, D is TRBD2 (6 bases). Trimming stripped 3 bases from V and 7 bases from J, with 16 bases between. Germline CDR1 DFQATT, CDR2 SNEGSKA (reference sequence). There are 14 residues in the CDR3. CDR3 DNA sequence: TGCAGTGCTAGTGCCGGGGGACTTTGGAATGAGCAGTTCTTC. It translates to CSASAGGLWNEQFF.